This T cell receptor beta chain was captured by sequencing in a study of blood T cell repertoires in COVID-19. The protocol was immunoSEQ multiplex PCR, while the TCRdb copy is restricted to in-frame clones and leaves out a portion. The data hold about 140,000 clones, with over 75% observed a single time. Between the trimmed V and J ends, which lost 1 base and 3 bases, there was a span of 13 bases. Germline V gene sequence: CDR1 SEHNR, CDR2 FQNEAQ (reference sequence). This CDR3 has 16 amino acids. The sequence derives from a man aged 50 to 60 in a cohort exposed to, infected with or recovered from COVID-19 (not recorded which). The chain recombines TRBV7-9 with TRBJ2-1; TRBD2 is a possible D gene (6 bases). The sequenced material came from PBMCs or T cells enriched from blood (not recorded which). The CDR3 DNA follows: TGTGCCAGCAGCTTAGGGGGGGTAGGACTCTACAATGAGCAGTTCTTC. Amino acids: CASSLGGVGLYNEQFF. Full variable domain (remainder filled in from reference TRBV7-9 and TRBJ2-1): DTGVSQNPRHKITKRGQNVTFRCDPISEHNRLYWYRQTLGQGPEFLTYFQNEAQLEKSRLLSDRFSAERPKGSFSTLEIQRTEQGDSAMYLCASSLGGVGLYNEQFFGPGTRLTVL.